These 32 T cell receptor beta chains were sequenced from one sample in a study of control samples from healthy donors and cancer patients. Produced via immunoSEQ multiplex PCR; TCRdb's table is partial and in-frame only. Altogether hundreds of thousands of clones are present, about 93% being singletons, with the ten largest covering 6% to 7%. Input material: PBMCs. Receptor source: a man aged 35-49 years with head and neck cancer.

The chain carries TRBV20-1 and TRBJ2-1; D is uncertain. The CDR3 consists of 11 residues. V was shortened by 5 bases and J by 5 bases, with 7 bases between the two germline ends. Germline V CDR1 and CDR2: DFQATT, SNEGSKA (reference sequence). CDR3 nucleotide sequence: TGCAGTGCTGTTAAAGACAATGAGCAGTTCTTC. This gives the protein CSAVKDNEQFF.

The chain joins TRBV10-1 to TRBJ2-5; TRBD2 matches 14 bases. This CDR3 contains 16 residues. Germline CDR1 WNHNN, CDR2 SYGVQD (reference sequence). Trimming at V came to 6 bases and at J to 5 bases, leaving 8 bases not matched to a gene. CDR3: CASSHGTSGSGETQYF. CDR3 nucleotides: TGCGCCAGCAGCCACGGGACTAGCGGGAGTGGCGAGACCCAGTACTTC.

V is TRBV3-1 (or the pseudogene TRBV3-2) and J is TRBJ2-1; D is ambiguous. V dropped 2 bases and J dropped 2 bases, with 10 bases sitting between them. The CDR3 length is 15 residues. Germline values: CDR1 LGHDT, CDR2 YNNKEL (reference sequence). The DNA for the CDR3 is TGTGCCAGCAGCCAAACCCGATCACCCTACAATGAGCAGTTCTTC. It is translated as CASSQTRSPYNEQFF.

The chain joins TRBV11-2 to TRBJ1-4, with a tentative D call TRBD1 (6 bases). CDR1 and CDR2 from the germline V gene are SGHAT and FQNNGV. This CDR3 region has 15 residues. Trimming pared 2 bases from V and 2 bases from J, leaving 9 bases between. The CDR3 bases are TGTGCCAGCAGCTTAAACCAGGGGACTAATGAAAAACTGTTTTTT. Translating gives CASSLNQGTNEKLFF.

V usage is TRBV6-5 and J usage is TRBJ1-3; D might be TRBD1 (5 bases). Looked up from germline, CDR1 is MNHEY and CDR2 is SVGAGI. V was clipped by 5 bases and J by 3 bases, with 11 bases between them. The CDR3 has 14 residues. This chain's CDR3 is CASSRGTGGNTIYF. DNA for the CDR3: TGTGCCAGCAGTCGCGGGACGGGTGGAAACACCATATATTTT.

As regards this clone: The same CDR3 also results from other DNA sequences found in this sample. The rearrangement links TRBV5-1 to TRBJ1-3; D gene unclear. CDR1 and CDR2 from the germline V gene are SGHRS and YFSETQ. Trimming left V 0 bases short and J 0 bases short, with 7 bases between. The CDR3 runs 15 residues. CDR3 sequence: CASSLEGGSGNTIYF. In DNA, the CDR3 is TGCGCCAGCAGCTTGGAAGGCGGCTCTGGAAACACCATATATTTT.

The chain couples TRBV6-5 to TRBJ2-4; D is unclear. The CDR3 loop spans 16 amino acids. V was clipped by 2 bases and J by 0 bases, with 11 bases between them. The germline CDR1 and CDR2 sequences are MNHEY and SVGAGI. The CDR3 DNA reads as TGTGCCAGCAGTTACCGGAGCGATCTAGCCAAAAACATTCAGTACTTC. Residues: CASSYRSDLAKNIQYF.

The table lists this clone with a few counts. An end of the junction differs from the germline gene, which may be a read error. This chain joins TRBV7-7 and TRBJ1-4, with D hard to call. Germline V gives CDR1 SSHAT, CDR2 FNYEAQ (reference sequence). The CDR3 loop spans 19 amino acids. In nucleotides, the CDR3 is TGTGCTAGCAGCTTAGGGCCCGTCGCAAGGAAAGCAACTAATGAAAAACTGTTTTTT. Translation: CASSLGPVARKATNEKLFF.

The gene calls are TRBV28 and TRBJ1-3; possibly TRBD1 for D (5 bases). Trimming cost V 4 bases and J 7 bases, with 20 bases left between them. This CDR3 has 16 residues. CDR1 and CDR2 (germline): MDHEN, SYDVKM. DNA for the CDR3: TGTGCCAGCAGTTCGGGGGGGATGAAGAGCGGCAACACCATATATTTT. Its protein product is CASSSGGMKSGNTIYF.

The gene calls are TRBV3-1 (or the pseudogene TRBV3-2) and TRBJ2-1; D is undetermined. The CDR3 is 17 residues long. The V gene's germline CDR1 is LGHDT and CDR2 YNNKEL (reference sequence). Trimming left V 0 bases short and J 0 bases short, with 12 bases between. The CDR3 nucleotides read TGTGCCAGCAGCCAAGATGTTTCGGGTAGCTCCTACAATGAGCAGTTCTTC. Its protein is CASSQDVSGSSYNEQFF.

This clone was picked up one time. The chain links TRBV7-9 to TRBJ2-7, with TRBD1 identical over 7 bases. Looked up from germline, CDR1 is SEHNR and CDR2 is FQNEAQ (reference sequence). V lost 4 bases to trimming and J lost 6 bases; unmatched junction nucleotides: 9. The CDR3 loop spans 14 amino acids. In DNA form, the CDR3 reads TGTGCCAGCAGCTCCATAACAGGGGTCGGCGAGCAGTACTTC. Translating it yields CASSSITGVGEQYF.

The chain uses TRBV3-1 (or the pseudogene TRBV3-2) and TRBJ2-5; D is unclear. Per germline, CDR1 LGHDT and CDR2 YNNKEL (reference sequence). The CDR3 consists of 14 residues. V lost 4 bases and J lost 3, with 12 bases in between. The CDR3 DNA reads as TGTGCCAGCAGCCTGCGGACCCTAGAAGAGACCCAGTACTTC. Amino acids: CASSLRTLEETQYF.

This chain joins TRBV5-1 and TRBJ2-7; maybe TRBD2 (6 bases). The CDR3 spans 15 residues. With 0 bases removed from V and 3 bases from J, the gap between germline ends came to 13 bases. In germline, CDR1 is SGHRS, CDR2 YFSETQ. The CDR3, as DNA: TGCGCCAGCAGCTTGGACCCGGGGAGGAACTACGAGCAGTACTTC. Protein: CASSLDPGRNYEQYF.

The gene calls are TRBV28 and TRBJ1-5; possible D gene TRBD1, 6 bases. V lost 6 bases to trimming and J lost 6 bases, with 15 bases between them. Germline V gene data show CDR1 as MDHEN and CDR2 as SYDVKM. CDR3 length: 14 residues. The CDR3 DNA reads as TGTGCCAGCAGCCGAATACAGGGTGCTCAGCCCCAGCATTTT. Translating gives CASSRIQGAQPQHF.

In nucleotides, the CDR3 is TGTGCCAGTCGAATACGCAATGGTAGGTCTTCGGGGACTGAAGCTTTCTTT. Its protein is CASRIRNGRSSGTEAFF. This chain connects TRBV19 to TRBJ1-1, with no clear D. Per germline, CDR1 LNHDA and CDR2 SQIVND (reference sequence). The V end was cut by 8 bases, the J end by 5 bases, with 27 bases between. CDR3 length: 17 residues.

V gene TRBV6-1 combines with J gene TRBJ2-7; possible D gene TRBD1, 6 bases. The CDR3 loop spans 17 amino acids. Germline CDR1 MNHNS, CDR2 SASEGT. With 4 bases removed from V and 4 bases from J, the gap between germline ends came to 23 bases. CDR3 DNA: TGTGCCAGCAGTGGGGGATATATAGGAGGCAGGGGTTACGAGCAGTACTTC. The encoded protein is CASSGGYIGGRGYEQYF.

The genes are TRBV2 and TRBJ2-7, with TRBD1 identical over 10 bases. This CDR3 has 15 residues. The trim removed 7 bases at V and 7 bases at J, leaving 13 bases unmatched. Germline CDR1 and CDR2: SNHLY and FYNNEI. CDR3 in DNA: TGTGCCAGCACCGATCTAACCGGGACAGGGGTTGAGCAGTACTTC. Amino acids: CASTDLTGTGVEQYF.

This sequence joins TRBV12-3 or TRBV12-4 and TRBJ2-1, with D perhaps TRBD2 (5 bases). V was pared by 8 bases and J by 12 bases, with 11 bases between. The CDR3 sequence is 10 residues long. This CDR3 reads CASAGLMQFF. For the CDR3, the DNA is TGTGCCAGCGCGGGCCTGATGCAGTTCTTC.

The chain is built from TRBV7-9 and TRBJ2-7; tentatively, D is TRBD1 (6 bases). The CDR3 has 17 residues. V was shortened by 5 bases and J by 4 bases, with 24 bases between the two germline ends. Germline V CDR1 and CDR2: SEHNR, FQNEAQ (reference sequence). This CDR3 is CASSLNTYRDMKYEQYF. CDR3 nucleotide sequence: TGTGCCAGCAGCCTCAATACCTACCGGGACATGAAATACGAGCAGTACTTC.

The chain employs TRBV18 and TRBJ2-1; 14 positions agree with TRBD2. Germline CDR1 reads KGHSH; CDR2 reads LQKENI. J gave up 5 bases and V 3 bases, and 3 bases lay outside the gene matches. The CDR3 runs 16 residues. The CDR3 bases are TGTGCCAGCTCACCTGGACTAGCGGGAGGAGACAATGAGCAGTTCTTC. This sequence encodes CASSPGLAGGDNEQFF.

Notes on this clone: The same CDR3 is also encoded by other DNA sequences in this sample. The V and J genes are TRBV7-9 and TRBJ2-1; D gene ambiguous. CDR1 SEHNR and CDR2 FQNEAQ come from the germline V gene (reference sequence). The germline V and J ends were trimmed by 5 bases and 2 bases, with 7 bases remaining between them. CDR3 size: 13 residues. In DNA, the CDR3 is TGTGCCAGCAGCCCTACGGCCTACAATGAGCAGTTCTTC. Its translation: CASSPTAYNEQFF.

This sequence joins TRBV6-4 and TRBJ2-2, with a tentative D call TRBD2 (6 bases). This CDR3 comprises 15 residues. Germline CDR1 MRHNA, CDR2 SNTAGT. V was trimmed by 0 bases and J by 6 bases, leaving 11 bases between them. CDR3 residues: CASSDSVEGSGELFF. The DNA for the CDR3 is TGTGCCAGCAGTGACTCGGTGGAGGGGTCCGGGGAGCTGTTTTTT.

The J gene is TRBJ1-4, the V gene TRBV16; 9 positions agree with TRBD1. Germline CDR1 is KGHSY and CDR2 is FQNENV. Unmatched junction bases numbered 7, after V lost 3 bases and J lost 8 bases. CDR3 size: 15 residues. The DNA of the CDR3 is TGTGCCAGCAGCCAGCTGGGACAGGGCAAGGAAAAACTGTTTTTT. This sequence encodes CASSQLGQGKEKLFF.

The chain is built from TRBV2 and TRBJ1-4; D uncertain. Trimming took off 7 bases at V and 0 bases at J, with 6 bases between the two ends. The CDR3 is 13 amino acids. Germline V gene lookup returns CDR1 SNHLY and CDR2 FYNNEI. In nucleotides, the CDR3 is TGTGCCAGCAACTATGCAACTAATGAAAAACTGTTTTTT. Protein: CASNYATNEKLFF.

The rearrangement uses TRBV18 and TRBJ2-7, with a weak D call TRBD2 (6 bases). The germline V and J ends were trimmed by 2 bases and 6 bases, with 11 bases remaining between them. Looked up from germline, CDR1 is KGHSH and CDR2 is LQKENI. The CDR3 has 13 residues. CDR3: CASSPTGGSEQYF. For the CDR3, the DNA is TGTGCCAGCTCACCAACCGGGGGTAGCGAGCAGTACTTC. Full variable domain (outside the CDR3, taken from reference TRBV18 and TRBJ2-7): NAGVMQNPRHLVRRRGQEARLRCSPMKGHSHVYWYRQLPEEGLKFMVYLQKENIIDESGMPKERFSAEFPKEGPSILRIQQVVRGDSAAYFCASSPTGGSEQYFGPGTRLTVT.

The V call is TRBV4-1, the J call TRBJ1-2, with 7 bases matching TRBD1. CDR1 and CDR2 (germline): MGHRA, YSYEKL. V gave up 3 bases and J gave up 5 bases; unmatched junction bases: 9. This CDR3 region has 15 residues. Here the CDR3 DNA reads TGCGCCAGCAGCCATGGGACCGGGACAGCTTATGGCTACACCTTC. Translation gives CASSHGTGTAYGYTF.

This sequence joins TRBV9 and TRBJ2-3, with 7 bases fitting TRBD2. Germline V gives CDR1 SGDLS, CDR2 YYNGEE. The CDR3 covers 15 residues. J lost 2 bases, V lost 0 bases, and 3 bases had no gene match. The CDR3 DNA reads TGTGCCAGCAGCGTAGACCTAGCGGACACAGATACGCAGTATTTT. Protein product: CASSVDLADTDTQYF.

The V call is TRBV2, the J call TRBJ2-7; possibly TRBD2 for D (5 bases). The length of the CDR3 is 17 residues. Germline V gene data show CDR1 as SNHLY and CDR2 as FYNNEI. Deletions cut 2 bases from V and 0 bases from J, with 17 bases between. The CDR3 protein is CASSEPNVRELSYEQYF. The DNA of the CDR3 is TGTGCCAGCAGTGAACCCAACGTCCGGGAACTCTCCTACGAGCAGTACTTC.

A note on this clone: Mismatch with germline at one junction end may stem from a read error. This chain joins TRBV7-2 and TRBJ1-1; D is possibly TRBD1 (5 bases). This CDR3 region has 16 residues. Germline assignment: CDR1 SGHTA and CDR2 FQGNSA. CDR3 in amino acids: CASSVATATRDTEAFF. The CDR3 nucleotides are TGTGCCAGCAGCGTAGCGACAGCAACCCGGGACACTGAAGCTTTCTTT.

V and J are TRBV11-3 and TRBJ2-1; TRBD2 matches at 7 bases. The germline V gene has CDR1 SGHNT and CDR2 YENEEA. This CDR3 has 16 residues. V gave up 2 bases and J gave up 4 bases; unmatched junction bases: 8. The CDR3 sequence is CASSLRGGGRYNEQFF. The DNA of the CDR3 is TGTGCCAGCAGCTTACGTGGGGGGGGAAGGTACAATGAGCAGTTCTTC. The full variable domain, with the rest looked up from reference TRBV11-3 and TRBJ2-1, is EAGVVQSPRYKIIEKKQPVAFWCNPISGHNTLYWYLQNLGQGPELLIRYENEEAVDDSQLPKDRFSAERLKGVDSTLKIQPAELGDSAVYLCASSLRGGGRYNEQFFGPGTRLTVL.

The chain uses TRBV7-9 and TRBJ2-7; the D gene is possibly TRBD1 (6 bases). The germline V gene encodes CDR1 SEHNR and CDR2 FQNEAQ (reference sequence). V lost 6 bases and J lost 3, with 9 bases in between. This CDR3 has 12 amino acids. CDR3 loop: CASRSDSYEQYF. The CDR3 nucleotides read TGTGCCAGCAGATCGGACAGCTACGAGCAGTACTTC.

The chain is built from TRBV11-3 and TRBJ2-1; maybe TRBD2 (6 bases). CDR3 length equals 15 residues. V dropped 5 bases and J dropped 1 base, with 12 bases sitting between them. CDR1 is SGHNT, CDR2 YENEEA, per germline. The DNA of the CDR3 is TGTGCCAGCAGCCCTAGGGCGGGGTCCTACAATGAGCAGTTCTTC. The encoded protein is CASSPRAGSYNEQFF.